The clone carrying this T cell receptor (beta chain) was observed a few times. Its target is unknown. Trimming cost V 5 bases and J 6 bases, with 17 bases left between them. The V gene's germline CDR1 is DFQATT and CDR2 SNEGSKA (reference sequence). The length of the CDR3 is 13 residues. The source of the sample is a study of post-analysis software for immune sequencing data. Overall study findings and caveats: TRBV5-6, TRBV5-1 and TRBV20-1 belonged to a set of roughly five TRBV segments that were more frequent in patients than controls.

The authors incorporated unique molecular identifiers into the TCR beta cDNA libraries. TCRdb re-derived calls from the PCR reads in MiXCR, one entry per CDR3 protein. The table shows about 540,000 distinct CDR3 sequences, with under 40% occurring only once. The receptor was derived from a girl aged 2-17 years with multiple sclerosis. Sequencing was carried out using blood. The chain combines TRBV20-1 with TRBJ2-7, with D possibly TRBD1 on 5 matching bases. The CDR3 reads CSAEDTTKGEQYF. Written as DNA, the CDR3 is TGCAGTGCTGAGGACACAACGAAGGGCGAGCAGTACTTC.